This TCR beta chain was captured in a study of T-cell reconstitution after alpha-beta-depleted transplantation in children. The library targeted TCRbeta and was prepared with unique molecular identifiers. TCRdb used MiXCR to reprocess the PCR reads, holding one entry per CDR3 protein. The sample carries around 200,000 distinct CDR3 sequences, roughly 7.5% recorded once. The CDR3 spans 16 residues. After removal of 7 bases from V and 4 bases from J, the junction contained 11 bases not matched to a gene. The table lists this clonotype with many counts. The sequences come from PBMCs from the stem cell graft donor, collected from the stem cell graft. This receptor was obtained from a human donor who donated a stem cell graft to a child with Wiskott-Aldrich syndrome. This sequence joins TRBV12-3 or TRBV12-4 and TRBJ2-1; TRBD2 agrees at 9 bases. CDR3 sequence reads: CASTFSGSVWYNEQFF. The DNA for the CDR3 is TGTGCCAGCACCTTTAGCGGGAGTGTGTGGTACAATGAGCAGTTCTTC.